This T cell receptor (beta chain) derives from a study of cytomegalovirus exposure and HLA in healthy donors. Study outcomes and limitations: Presence/absence analyses took donor sequencing depth as roughly uniform. The later analysis indicated that the majority of CMV-associated TCR beta chains appeared HLA-restricted.

As regards this clone: The antigen is not known.

Both 60 Vbeta primers and 13 Jbeta primers went into the PCR. Profiling relied on immunoSEQ multiplex PCR, and the TCRdb table lists in-frame clones only, not all of them. The sample contains fewer than 150,000 clones, about 80% of which appear only once. Sequenced: PBMCs. This clonotype was obtained from a man over 45 in good health and CMV-seropositive.

CDR3 loop: CAWSKRGLNTEAFF. CDR3 nucleotide sequence: TGTGCCTGGAGTAAAAGGGGATTGAACACTGAAGCTTTCTTT. The rearrangement links TRBV30 to TRBJ1-1; maybe TRBD1 (5 bases). Per germline, CDR1 GTSNPN and CDR2 SVGIG (reference sequence). Trimming shortened V by 2 bases and J by 0 bases, and 10 bases separated the two germline ends. This CDR3 spans 14 amino acids.